This TCR beta chain comes out of a study of blood T cell repertoires in COVID-19. Whole-study context: The study drew acute and convalescent COVID-19 samples from the United States, Italy and Spain. T cells, B-cell-depleted T cells, or PBMCs supplied cDNA or gDNA.

TCRdb's copy holds only in-frame clones and misses some; the assay was immunoSEQ multiplex PCR. The sample shows about 330,000 clones, approximately 89% of them seen only once. Participant reports of clinical history set cohort assignment. The recovered donors of Cohort 3 showed two negative PCRs, clearance, or symptom resolution. The CDR3 contains 14 residues. With 6 bases removed from V and 12 bases from J, the gap between germline ends came to 24 bases. Per the germline V gene, CDR1 is SNHLY and CDR2 is FYNNEI. The receptor comes from a woman aged 25 to 45 who had recovered from COVID-19. This chain joins TRBV2 and TRBJ2-7; TRBD1 is a possible D gene (5 bases). The sample was PBMCs or T cells enriched from blood (not recorded which). CDR3 DNA: TGTGCCAGCAGCTTAGAAGGCCAGGGTGGGGTGCTGTACTTC. Protein product: CASSLEGQGGVLYF.